The entry below gives a single T cell receptor beta chain sequence along with its context. What it recognizes is unknown. The data originate from a study of T cells in localized non-small cell lung cancer. General study results and limits: One tumor region alone was sequenced, and heterogeneity therefore remains possible. The highest T cell clonality was in uninvolved adjacent lung, above tumor. When the top 100 tumor clones were examined, a median around 50 of them also appeared in the adjacent lung, which was paired and uninvolved.

From germline, CDR1 is SNHLY and CDR2 FYNNEI. V lost 0 bases to trimming and J lost 2 bases; unmatched junction nucleotides: 4. CDR3 length: 16 amino acids. Using immunoSEQ multiplex PCR, the repertoire was profiled, and TCRdb retains in-frame clones only, with some absent. Among some 90,000 clones listed, over 80% were seen once. This sequence was found in a man aged 35 to 69 with stage I squamous cell lung carcinoma. This chain connects TRBV2 to TRBJ1-5; 7 bases align to TRBD1. Sequencing was performed on peripheral blood, taken before any cancer treatment. In DNA form, the CDR3 reads TGTGCCAGCAGTGAAGCGCAGGGGGGTCGCAATCAGCCCCAGCATTTT. Translated, it gives CASSEAQGGRNQPQHF.